These T cell receptor beta chains were read from a single sample in a study of glioma-infiltrating T cells after dendritic cell vaccination. TCRdb's copy holds only in-frame clones and misses some; the assay was immunoSEQ multiplex PCR. The sample has 80,000 to 95,000 clones; around 85% are singletons. The sequencing here drew on blood, taken after dendritic cell vaccination. The source is a human donor with glioblastoma. Both conserved end residues are part of each CDR3. Each record gives: J gene, V gene, D gene, clone size, CDR3 DNA, CDR3 protein. A D gene is named only where the DNA matches it firmly. Only part of the rows carry a size: once, few, many, or a class if the clone is expanded.

J: TRBJ2-7; V: TRBV19; D: NA; size: once; DNA: TGTGCCAGTAGCCCCCGGGACTTCCCCTACGAGCAGTACTTC; CDR3: CASSPRDFPYEQYF
J: TRBJ2-2; V: TRBV4-1; D: TRBD1; size: NA; DNA: TGCGCCAGCAGCCGACAGGGGGCCACCGGGGAGCTGTTTTTT; CDR3: CASSRQGATGELFF
J: TRBJ2-2; V: TRBV11-3; D: NA; size: NA; DNA: TGTGCCAGCAGCCCCGCGGCGGGCGGGGAGCTGTTTTTT; CDR3: CASSPAAGGELFF
J: TRBJ2-1; V: TRBV9; D: TRBD1; size: once; DNA: TGTGCCAGCAGTTCTCCCGGGACAGTCTACAATGAGCAGTTCTTC; CDR3: CASSSPGTVYNEQFF
J: TRBJ1-5; V: TRBV4-1; D: NA; size: NA; DNA: TGCGCCAGCAGCCAAGCCCTTGGTTCGGGGGGCGTTGGACAGCCCCAGCATTTT; CDR3: CASSQALGSGGVGQPQHF
J: TRBJ2-7; V: TRBV9; D: TRBD1; size: NA; DNA: TGTGCCAGCAGCGCCCGGGACAGGGGGGCGATGGGAAACTACGAGCAGTACTTC; CDR3: CASSARDRGAMGNYEQYF
J: TRBJ2-7; V: TRBV5-1; D: NA; size: NA; DNA: TGCGCCAGCAGCTCTAGAGGGGGTACAGGAGAGTACTACGAGCAGTACTTC; CDR3: CASSSRGGTGEYYEQYF
J: TRBJ2-3; V: TRBV5-1; D: NA; size: once; DNA: TGCGCCAGCAGATTACAGGGTAGCACAGATACGCAGTATTTT; CDR3: CASRLQGSTDTQYF
J: TRBJ2-3; V: TRBV4-2; D: TRBD2; size: NA; DNA: TGTGCCAGCAGCCAAGATCCTAGCGGGAGTAAGACAGATACGCAGTATTTT; CDR3: CASSQDPSGSKTDTQYF
J: TRBJ1-5; V: TRBV9; D: NA; size: NA; DNA: TGTGCCAGCAGCCTTAACGGGCAGGGTGTTCCGAACACTCATCAGCCCCAGCATTTT; CDR3: CASSLNGQGVPNTHQPQHF
J: TRBJ2-5; V: TRBV19; D: NA; size: NA; DNA: TGTGCCAGTAGTCATCCAGGAGGCGGGCAGTACTTC; CDR3: CASSHPGGGQYF
J: TRBJ2-1; V: TRBV5-1; D: NA; size: NA; DNA: TGCGCCAGCAGCTTGGGGTTTAGCACCTACAATGAGCAGTTCTTC; CDR3: CASSLGFSTYNEQFF
J: TRBJ2-5; V: TRBV14; D: TRBD2; size: NA; DNA: TGTGCCAGCAGCCAAGCGCTAGCGGGACGGGAGACCCAGTACTTC; CDR3: CASSQALAGRETQYF
J: TRBJ1-1; V: TRBV11-2; D: TRBD1; size: NA; DNA: TGTGCCAGCAGCTCCCGGACAGGGGGTGGGACTGAAGCTTTCTTT; CDR3: CASSSRTGGGTEAFF
J: TRBJ2-1; V: TRBV7-2; D: TRBD2; size: NA; DNA: TGTGCCAGCAGCTTATCGGCGGGAGCCTCCCACAATGAGCAGTTCTTC; CDR3: CASSLSAGASHNEQFF
J: TRBJ2-2; V: TRBV7-7; D: TRBD2; size: NA; DNA: TGTGCCAGCAGCCCCCTCGCTAGCGGGGGGCCGACCGGGGAGCTGTTTTTT; CDR3: CASSPLASGGPTGELFF
J: TRBJ1-5; V: TRBV6-1; D: TRBD1; size: NA; DNA: TGTGCCAGCAGTGAAGCGAGACAGGGACTGGGCAATCAGCCCCAGCATTTT; CDR3: CASSEARQGLGNQPQHF
J: TRBJ2-7; V: TRBV18; D: TRBD1; size: NA; DNA: TGTGCCAGCTCACCAGAAGGGCAGGGGGTGTACGAGCAGTACTTC; CDR3: CASSPEGQGVYEQYF
J: TRBJ1-1; V: TRBV11-2; D: NA; size: NA; DNA: TGTGCCAGCAGCTTATGGGGCAACACTGAAGCTTTCTTT; CDR3: CASSLWGNTEAFF
J: TRBJ1-3; V: TRBV7-3; D: NA; size: few; DNA: TGTGCCAGCAGCTTGTCCCCCGTCGGAAACACCATATATTTT; CDR3: CASSLSPVGNTIYF
J: TRBJ2-1; V: TRBV7-6; D: NA; size: NA; DNA: TGTGCCAGCAGCTTAGAGGGTGGCGGGATGGGTAATGAGCAGTTCTTC; CDR3: CASSLEGGGMGNEQFF
J: TRBJ2-7; V: TRBV28; D: TRBD2; size: NA; DNA: TGTGCCAGCAGTTTGGGACTAGCGGGGGGGTGGGCCTACGAGCAGTACTTC; CDR3: CASSLGLAGGWAYEQYF
J: TRBJ1-1; V: TRBV29-1; D: NA; size: NA; DNA: TGCAGCGTTTCAGGCAACCTGAACACTGAAGCTTTCTTT; CDR3: CSVSGNLNTEAFF
J: TRBJ2-7; V: TRBV6-6; D: TRBD2; size: few; DNA: TGTGCCAGCAGACCGGGACTACCCTTGGAGCAGTACTTC; CDR3: CASRPGLPLEQYF
J: TRBJ1-2; V: TRBV19; D: TRBD1; size: NA; DNA: TGTGCCAGTAGTATCCCGACAGGGCAAAGCCACTATGATGGCTACACCTTC; CDR3: CASSIPTGQSHYDGYTF
J: TRBJ2-5; V: TRBV11-2; D: NA; size: once; DNA: TGTGCCAGCAGCTCTATCTCGGGGGGCCTGGGGGAGACCCAGTACTTC; CDR3: CASSSISGGLGETQYF
J: TRBJ1-5; V: TRBV15; D: NA; size: once; DNA: TGTGCCACCAGCAGGACAGCCAGAGACAATCAGCCCCAGCATTTT; CDR3: CATSRTARDNQPQHF
J: TRBJ2-2; V: TRBV9; D: NA; size: NA; DNA: TGTGCCAGCAGCGCCGAAGGGACCCCGAGGGGGACCGGGGAGCTGTTTTTT; CDR3: CASSAEGTPRGTGELFF
J: TRBJ1-2; V: TRBV10-3; D: TRBD1; size: NA; DNA: TGTGCCATCAGTGAGCCCGGGACAGGGGAAAACTATGGCTACACCTTC; CDR3: CAISEPGTGENYGYTF
J: TRBJ2-1; V: TRBV4-2; D: NA; size: NA; DNA: TGTGCCAGCAGCCAAGATTGGACAGAAAGAACCTACAATGAGCAGTTCTTC; CDR3: CASSQDWTERTYNEQFF
J: TRBJ2-2; V: TRBV27; D: NA; size: NA; DNA: TGTGCCAGCAGTTCCTACACCGGGGAGCTGTTTTTT; CDR3: CASSSYTGELFF
J: TRBJ2-4; V: TRBV5-4; D: NA; size: NA; DNA: TGTGCCAGCAGCTCAGACAGATTCAAAAACATTCAGTACTTC; CDR3: CASSSDRFKNIQYF
J: TRBJ2-1; V: TRBV4-1; D: TRBD2; size: NA; DNA: TGCGCCAGCAGCCACTCGGGAGGGGAGCAGTTCTTC; CDR3: CASSHSGGEQFF
J: TRBJ1-1; V: TRBV15; D: TRBD1; size: NA; DNA: TGTGCCACCAGCAGGGGACTCGGGACAGCCAAGAACACTGAAGCTTTCTTT; CDR3: CATSRGLGTAKNTEAFF
J: TRBJ1-2; V: TRBV27; D: TRBD1; size: NA; DNA: TGTGCCAGCAGTTTATCAGGCAGGGGGCAGGTATCAGGCTACACCTTC; CDR3: CASSLSGRGQVSGYTF
J: TRBJ1-1; V: TRBV15; D: NA; size: NA; DNA: TGTGCCACCAGCAGCCCTGGGCCGTCCGACACTGAAGCTTTCTTT; CDR3: CATSSPGPSDTEAFF
J: TRBJ2-1; V: TRBV9; D: TRBD2; size: NA; DNA: TGTGCCAGCAGCGTAGTGCCACTAGCGGGCTCCTACAATGAGCAGTTCTTC; CDR3: CASSVVPLAGSYNEQFF
J: TRBJ2-5; V: TRBV6-6; D: TRBD2; size: once; DNA: TGTGCCAGCAGTTACTCGGGACTAGCGCTCCAAGAGACCCAGTACTTC; CDR3: CASSYSGLALQETQYF
J: TRBJ1-2; V: TRBV5-4; D: TRBD1; size: NA; DNA: TGTGCCAGCAGCTTGGATGGGACAGGTGCCCTCTATGGCTACACCTTC; CDR3: CASSLDGTGALYGYTF
J: TRBJ2-7; V: TRBV5-1; D: TRBD1; size: NA; DNA: TGCGCCAGCAGCCTGGGGACAGGGAGCAACTCCTACGAGCAGTACTTC; CDR3: CASSLGTGSNSYEQYF
J: TRBJ2-1; V: TRBV25-1; D: NA; size: NA; DNA: TGTGCCAGCAGTCAACAGGGAAATGAGCAGTTCTTC; CDR3: CASSQQGNEQFF
J: TRBJ2-1; V: TRBV13; D: NA; size: NA; DNA: TGTGCCAGCATTAGGGCAGGAGGGAGGAATGAGCAGTTCTTC; CDR3: CASIRAGGRNEQFF
J: TRBJ2-5; V: TRBV5-1; D: NA; size: once; DNA: TGCGCCAGCAGCTTAATGGGCGGGCAGATCCAAGAGACCCAGTACTTC; CDR3: CASSLMGGQIQETQYF
J: TRBJ2-7; V: TRBV7-2; D: NA; size: once; DNA: TGTGCCAGCAGCTTAGAGGAGGGGACCTACGAGCAGTACTTC; CDR3: CASSLEEGTYEQYF
J: TRBJ2-5; V: TRBV5-1; D: TRBD2; size: NA; DNA: TGCGCCAGCAGCCCCGGAGCGGGGACTCAAGAGACCCAGTACTTC; CDR3: CASSPGAGTQETQYF
J: TRBJ1-6; V: TRBV7-8; D: NA; size: NA; DNA: TGTGCCAGCAGCTTAGACCACAGCTATTCACCCCTCCACTTT; CDR3: CASSLDHSYSPLHF
J: TRBJ2-1; V: TRBV13; D: NA; size: NA; DNA: TGTGCCAGCAGCTTGATGGCAGAGCAGTTCTTC; CDR3: CASSLMAEQFF
J: TRBJ2-7; V: TRBV4-2; D: NA; size: NA; DNA: TGTGCCAGCAGCCAGGAAAGGAGCGCTTTCTACGAGCAGTACTTC; CDR3: CASSQERSAFYEQYF
J: TRBJ2-3; V: TRBV27; D: TRBD2; size: NA; DNA: TGTGCCAGCAGCCCAAACCGGCGGGAGGGCCCCCCAGATACGCAGTATTTT; CDR3: CASSPNRREGPPDTQYF
J: TRBJ2-2; V: TRBV5-1; D: TRBD2; size: once; DNA: TGCGCCAGCAGCTTAGCACCGATAGCGGGAGGGTACACCGGGGAGCTGTTTTTT; CDR3: CASSLAPIAGGYTGELFF
J: TRBJ1-3; V: TRBV10-2; D: NA; size: NA; DNA: TGCGCCAGCCGGGGGGAGGGCAACTCTGGAAACACCATATATTTT; CDR3: CASRGEGNSGNTIYF
J: TRBJ1-2; V: TRBV25-1; D: TRBD1; size: NA; DNA: TGTGCCAGCAGTGACCAGGGGGCCTGGGGCTACACCTTC; CDR3: CASSDQGAWGYTF
J: TRBJ1-2; V: TRBV9; D: TRBD1; size: NA; DNA: TGTGCCAGCAGCGTCACCCCAGGGGGCGATGGCTACACCTTC; CDR3: CASSVTPGGDGYTF
J: TRBJ1-2; V: TRBV4-2; D: TRBD1; size: NA; DNA: TGTGCCAGCAGCCCCCCGGGACAGGGGTATGGCTACACCTTC; CDR3: CASSPPGQGYGYTF
J: TRBJ2-5; V: TRBV5-1; D: NA; size: NA; DNA: TGCGCCAGCAGCTTGGGTGGGGGGGCCGGAGAGACCCAGTACTTC; CDR3: CASSLGGGAGETQYF
J: TRBJ1-2; V: TRBV7-2; D: NA; size: NA; DNA: TGTGCCAGCAGCTTATTGTTAGTGACTAACTATGGCTACACCTTC; CDR3: CASSLLLVTNYGYTF
J: TRBJ2-7; V: TRBV7-6; D: TRBD2; size: NA; DNA: TGTGCCAGCAGATCCGGGACTAGCGGGAGTGGCGAGCAGTACTTC; CDR3: CASRSGTSGSGEQYF
J: TRBJ2-6; V: TRBV25-1; D: NA; size: NA; DNA: TGTGCCAGCAGTGTAGGCAGGGCCTCTGGGGCCAACGTCCTGACTTTC; CDR3: CASSVGRASGANVLTF
J: TRBJ2-1; V: TRBV7-8; D: NA; size: NA; DNA: TGTGCCAGCAGCTTCACCGGCGGCCTTGGCAATGAGCAGTTCTTC; CDR3: CASSFTGGLGNEQFF